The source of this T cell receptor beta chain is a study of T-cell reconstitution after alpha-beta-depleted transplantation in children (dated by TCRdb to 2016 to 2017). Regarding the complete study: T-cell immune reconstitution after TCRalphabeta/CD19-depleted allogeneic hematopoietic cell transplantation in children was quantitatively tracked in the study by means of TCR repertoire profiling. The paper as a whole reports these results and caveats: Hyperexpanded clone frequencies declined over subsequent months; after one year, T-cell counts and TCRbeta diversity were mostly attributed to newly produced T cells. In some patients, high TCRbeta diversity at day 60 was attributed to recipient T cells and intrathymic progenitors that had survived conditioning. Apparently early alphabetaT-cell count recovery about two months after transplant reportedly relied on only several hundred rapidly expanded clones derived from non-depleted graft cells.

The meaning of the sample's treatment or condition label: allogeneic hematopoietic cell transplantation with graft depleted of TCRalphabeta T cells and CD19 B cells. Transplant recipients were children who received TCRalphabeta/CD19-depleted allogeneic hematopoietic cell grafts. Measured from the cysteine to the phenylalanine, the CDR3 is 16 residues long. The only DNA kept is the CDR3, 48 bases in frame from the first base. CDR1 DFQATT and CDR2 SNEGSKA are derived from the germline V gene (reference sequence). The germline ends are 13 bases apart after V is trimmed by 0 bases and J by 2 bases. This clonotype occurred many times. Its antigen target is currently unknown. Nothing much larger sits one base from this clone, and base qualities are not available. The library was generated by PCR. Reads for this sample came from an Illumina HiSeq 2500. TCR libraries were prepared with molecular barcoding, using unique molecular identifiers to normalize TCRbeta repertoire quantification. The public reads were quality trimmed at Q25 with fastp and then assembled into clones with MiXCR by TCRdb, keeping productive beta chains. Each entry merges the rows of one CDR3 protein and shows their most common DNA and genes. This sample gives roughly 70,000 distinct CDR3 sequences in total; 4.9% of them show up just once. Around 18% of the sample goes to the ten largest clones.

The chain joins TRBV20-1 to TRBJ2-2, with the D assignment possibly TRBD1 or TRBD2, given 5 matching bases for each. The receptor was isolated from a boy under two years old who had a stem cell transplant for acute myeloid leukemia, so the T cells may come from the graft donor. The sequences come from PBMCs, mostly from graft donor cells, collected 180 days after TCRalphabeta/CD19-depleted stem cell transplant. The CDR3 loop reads CSARDYRGANTGELFF. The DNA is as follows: TGCAGTGCTAGAGATTATAGAGGGGCTAACACCGGGGAGCTGTTTTTT.